The rows below give T cell receptor beta chains drawn from one sample of a study of CD8 T cells in ankylosing spondylitis. TCRdb reanalysed the 5' RACE reads using MiXCR and keeps one entry per CDR3 protein. Of around 210,000 distinct CDR3 sequences in the sample, less than 9.5% are singletons; the top ten hold 4% to 5.5%. Sequencing input: blood, either unsorted or a sorted T cell fraction (not recorded which). These TCRs come from a female donor with ankylosing spondylitis or in good health (not recorded which). The CDR3 runs from the conserved cysteine through the conserved F or W. A D gene is named only where the DNA matches it firmly. Part of the rows lack a size; the others show once, few, many or a class for expanded clones.

j_gene: TRBJ2-1
d_gene: TRBD2
abundance: many
v_gene: TRBV7-2
CDR3nt: TGTGCCAGCAGTTTACTAGCGGGAGGGGGTAATGAGCAGTTCTTC
CDR3aa: CASSLLAGGGNEQFF

j_gene: TRBJ2-1
d_gene: -
abundance: few
v_gene: TRBV19
CDR3nt: TGTGCCGGTTCATCCGGCGGTGAGCAGTTCTTC
CDR3aa: CAGSSGGEQFF

j_gene: TRBJ2-1
d_gene: -
abundance: many
v_gene: TRBV9
CDR3nt: TGTGCCAGCAGCGCCACAATCAACTACAATGAGCAGTTCTTC
CDR3aa: CASSATINYNEQFF

j_gene: TRBJ2-7
d_gene: TRBD2
abundance: many
v_gene: TRBV28
CDR3nt: TGTGCCAGCACCCCAGCGGGACCCTCCTACGAGCAGTACTTC
CDR3aa: CASTPAGPSYEQYF

j_gene: TRBJ2-4
d_gene: -
abundance: many
v_gene: TRBV29-1
CDR3nt: TGCAGCGTTGAGCCCCTAGCCAAAAACATTCAGTACTTC
CDR3aa: CSVEPLAKNIQYF

j_gene: TRBJ2-7
d_gene: -
abundance: many
v_gene: TRBV5-6
CDR3nt: TGTGCCAGCAGTATGGGGGAGATCTACGAGCAGTACTTC
CDR3aa: CASSMGEIYEQYF

j_gene: TRBJ2-7
d_gene: -
abundance: many
v_gene: TRBV29-1
CDR3nt: TGCAGCGTTCTACAGGGCGGCTTCTACGAGCAGTACTTC
CDR3aa: CSVLQGGFYEQYF

j_gene: TRBJ2-2
d_gene: -
abundance: -
v_gene: TRBV3-1
CDR3nt: TGTGCCTTCTGTTTTGCCCTGACGGGGGGCGTTGGGAACACCGGGGAGCTGTTTTTT
CDR3aa: CAFCFALTGGVGNTGELFF

j_gene: TRBJ1-2
d_gene: -
abundance: -
v_gene: TRBV7-2
CDR3nt: TGTGCCAGCAGCCTACCGCAGGGAGACTATGGCTACACCTTC
CDR3aa: CASSLPQGDYGYTF

j_gene: TRBJ2-7
d_gene: -
abundance: many
v_gene: TRBV5-5
CDR3nt: TGTGCCAGCAGCATCGGGACACATGTCTCCTACGAGCAGTACTTC
CDR3aa: CASSIGTHVSYEQYF

j_gene: TRBJ1-5
d_gene: -
abundance: many
v_gene: TRBV7-6
CDR3nt: TGTGCCAGCAGCTCCTCGGACAGAAGCAATCAGCCCCAGCATTTT
CDR3aa: CASSSSDRSNQPQHF

j_gene: TRBJ2-7
d_gene: -
abundance: many
v_gene: TRBV6-1
CDR3nt: TGTGCCAGCAGTCGGGACCTACAGGGCGAGCAGTACTTC
CDR3aa: CASSRDLQGEQYF

j_gene: TRBJ1-2
d_gene: -
abundance: many
v_gene: TRBV12-3/TRBV12-4
CDR3nt: TGTGCCAGCAGTTTAAAGAGAGCTGGGTATGGCTACACCTTC
CDR3aa: CASSLKRAGYGYTF

j_gene: TRBJ2-1
d_gene: -
abundance: many
v_gene: TRBV9
CDR3nt: TGTGCCAGCAGCGTCCCGGGCGACTCCTACAATGAGCAGTTCTTC
CDR3aa: CASSVPGDSYNEQFF